This T cell receptor (beta chain) was captured in a study of OX40 agonist ivuxolimab in advanced cancers. The overall study: Males comprised approximately 81% of the group, whose mean age was roughly 60 years (range roughly 20 to 90).

Comment on this clone: What it binds is unknown.

Repertoires were generated with immunoSEQ multiplex PCR, while TCRdb's copy carries only in-frame clones and drops some. The sample lists around 54,000 clones; 85% to 95% were seen once. Patients who had autoimmune disease history or got systemic immunosuppression were left out. Study results and caveats: Average numbers of expanded clones were greater in CD8+ T cells than in CD4+.

The input for sequencing was CD4+ or CD8+ T cells sorted from blood, taken in a trial of the OX40 agonist ivuxolimab. The sequence derives from an adult with an advanced solid tumor such as melanoma, head and neck, liver or kidney cancer.

The CDR3 nucleotides are TGTGCCACCGGCCGGGACTACCCCTACAATGAGCAGTTCTTC. This sequence encodes CATGRDYPYNEQFF. The chain couples TRBV27 to TRBJ2-1; 7 bases are a match to TRBD2. Looked up from germline, CDR1 is MNHEY and CDR2 is SMNVEV (reference sequence). CDR3 size: 14 residues. The V and J ends lost 10 bases and 2 bases, in that order; junction bases with no gene match: 8.